The clone carrying this T cell receptor (beta chain) was recorded only once. Original data processing: Amplification from reference gene primers served as the basis for estimated nucleated cell counts. Clones were sequenced by immunoSEQ multiplex PCR, and TCRdb holds only the in-frame ones, with some missing. V, J and clone size are those of that table, while D and trimming were read from the DNA. The sample has roughly 340,000 clones, more than 75% seen once. This entry is derived from a study of blood T cell repertoires in COVID-19. Germline V gene lookup returns CDR1 MNHGY and CDR2 SAAAGT. V was clipped by 7 bases and J by 5 bases; unmatched bases: 20. The CDR3 covers 19 residues. Seattle's enrolled individuals joined amid active infection and were then monitored longitudinally.

The rearrangement uses TRBV6-8 and TRBJ2-1, with 10 bases matching TRBD2. Sequenced material: peripheral blood. This receptor was identified in a woman aged 50 to 65 with COVID-19, enrolled during active disease. CDR3 nucleotide sequence: TGTGCCAGCAAAACCTCCTCGGGACTAGCGAGGCTACAGAACAATGAGCAGTTCTTC. The encoded protein is CASKTSSGLARLQNNEQFF.